This TCR beta chain came from a study of control samples from healthy donors and cancer patients. The CDR3 is made up of 16 amino acids. Trimming left V 6 bases short and J 0 bases short, with 17 bases between. The V gene's germline CDR1 is ENHRY and CDR2 SYGVKD. Method: immunoSEQ multiplex PCR; TCRdb's copy keeps in-frame clones and lacks some. The sample consists of more than 140,000 clones, approximately 94% of them appearing once. The receptor's source is a man aged 35 to 55 in good health. Sequenced sample: blood. The chain combines TRBV10-3 with TRBJ1-1; D is perhaps TRBD1 (5 bases). The CDR3 sequence is CAISLGAGPLNTEAFF. The CDR3 DNA is TGTGCCATCAGCCTTGGGGCAGGGCCTTTGAACACTGAAGCTTTCTTT.